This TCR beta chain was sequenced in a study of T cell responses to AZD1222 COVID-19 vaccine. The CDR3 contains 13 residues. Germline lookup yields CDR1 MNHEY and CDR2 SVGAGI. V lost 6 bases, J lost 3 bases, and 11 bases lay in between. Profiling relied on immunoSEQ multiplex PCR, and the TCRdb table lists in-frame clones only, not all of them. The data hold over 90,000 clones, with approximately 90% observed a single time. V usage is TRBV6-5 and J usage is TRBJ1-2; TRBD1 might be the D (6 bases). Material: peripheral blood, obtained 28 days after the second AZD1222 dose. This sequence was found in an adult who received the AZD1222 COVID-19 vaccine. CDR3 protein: CASRRTAHYGYTF. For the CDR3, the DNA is TGTGCCAGCAGGAGGACAGCACACTATGGCTACACCTTC.